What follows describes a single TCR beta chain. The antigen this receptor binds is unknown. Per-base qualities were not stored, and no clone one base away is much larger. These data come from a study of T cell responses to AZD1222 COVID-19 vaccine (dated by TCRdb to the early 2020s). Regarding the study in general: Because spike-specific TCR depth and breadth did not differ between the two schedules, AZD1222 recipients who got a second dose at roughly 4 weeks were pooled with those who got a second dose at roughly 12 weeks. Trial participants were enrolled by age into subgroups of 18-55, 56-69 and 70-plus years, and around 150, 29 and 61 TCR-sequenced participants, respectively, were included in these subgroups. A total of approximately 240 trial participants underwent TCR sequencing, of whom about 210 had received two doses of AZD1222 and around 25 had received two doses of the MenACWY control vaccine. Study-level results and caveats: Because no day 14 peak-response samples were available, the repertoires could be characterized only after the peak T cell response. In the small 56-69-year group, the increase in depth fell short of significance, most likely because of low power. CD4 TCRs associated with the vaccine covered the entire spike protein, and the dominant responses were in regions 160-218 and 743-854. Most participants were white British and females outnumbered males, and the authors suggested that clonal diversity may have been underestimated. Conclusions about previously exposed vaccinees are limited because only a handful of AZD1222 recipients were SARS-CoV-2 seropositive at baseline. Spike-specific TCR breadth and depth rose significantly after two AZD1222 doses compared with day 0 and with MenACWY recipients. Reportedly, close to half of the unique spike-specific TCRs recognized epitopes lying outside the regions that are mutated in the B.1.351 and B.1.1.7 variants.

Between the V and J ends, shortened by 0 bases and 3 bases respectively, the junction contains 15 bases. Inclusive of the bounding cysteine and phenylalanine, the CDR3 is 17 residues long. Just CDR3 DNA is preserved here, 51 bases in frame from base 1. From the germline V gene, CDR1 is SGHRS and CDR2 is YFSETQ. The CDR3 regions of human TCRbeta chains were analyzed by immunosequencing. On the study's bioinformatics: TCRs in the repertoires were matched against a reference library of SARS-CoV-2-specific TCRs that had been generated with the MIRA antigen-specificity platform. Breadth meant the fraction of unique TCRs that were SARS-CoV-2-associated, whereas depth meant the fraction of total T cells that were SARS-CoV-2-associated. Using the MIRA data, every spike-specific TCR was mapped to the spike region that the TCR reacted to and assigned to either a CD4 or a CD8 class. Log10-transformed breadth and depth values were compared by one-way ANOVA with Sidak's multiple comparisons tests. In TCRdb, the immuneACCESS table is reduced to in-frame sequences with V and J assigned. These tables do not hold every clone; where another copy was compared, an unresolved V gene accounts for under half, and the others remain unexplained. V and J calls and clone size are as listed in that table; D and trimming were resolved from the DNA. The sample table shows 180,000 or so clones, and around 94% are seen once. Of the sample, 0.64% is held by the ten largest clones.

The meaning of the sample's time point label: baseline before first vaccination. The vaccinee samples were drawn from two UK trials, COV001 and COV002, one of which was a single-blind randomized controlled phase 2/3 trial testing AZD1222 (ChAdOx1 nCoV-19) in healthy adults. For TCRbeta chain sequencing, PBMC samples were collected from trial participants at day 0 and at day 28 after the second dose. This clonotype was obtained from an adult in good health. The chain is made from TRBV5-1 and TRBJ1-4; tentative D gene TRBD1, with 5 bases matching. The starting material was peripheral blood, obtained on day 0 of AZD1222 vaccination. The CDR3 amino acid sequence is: CASSLGARQGANEKLFF. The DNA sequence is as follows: TGCGCCAGCAGCTTGGGCGCCCGGCAGGGTGCTAATGAAAAACTGTTTTTT.